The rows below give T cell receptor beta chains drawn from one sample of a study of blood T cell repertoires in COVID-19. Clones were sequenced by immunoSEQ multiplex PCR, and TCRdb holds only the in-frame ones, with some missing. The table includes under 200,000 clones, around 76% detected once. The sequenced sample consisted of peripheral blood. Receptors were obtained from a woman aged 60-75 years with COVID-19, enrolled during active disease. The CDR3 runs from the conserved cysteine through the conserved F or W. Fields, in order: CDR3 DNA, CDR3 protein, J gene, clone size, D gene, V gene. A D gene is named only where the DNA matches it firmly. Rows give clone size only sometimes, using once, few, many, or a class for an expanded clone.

DNA: TGTGCCAGCAGCCGACAGGGCCGGCAAGAGACCCAGTACTTC; CDR3: CASSRQGRQETQYF; J: TRBJ2-5; size: .; D: TRBD1; V: TRBV3-1/TRBV3-2
DNA: TGTGCCAGCAGCCCGGGGGGGGCGGGGACTGAAGCTTTCTTT; CDR3: CASSPGGAGTEAFF; J: TRBJ1-1; size: .; D: .; V: TRBV14
DNA: TGTGCCAGCAGGGGGGGACCACAAGAGACCCAGTACTTC; CDR3: CASRGGPQETQYF; J: TRBJ2-5; size: .; D: .; V: TRBV11-1
DNA: TGCGCCAGCGGTTATAACATGAACACTGAAGCTTTCTTT; CDR3: CASGYNMNTEAFF; J: TRBJ1-1; size: .; D: .; V: TRBV10-2
DNA: TGTGCCAGCAGCCTCAGAGAACGACTGATCACAGATACGCAGTATTTT; CDR3: CASSLRERLITDTQYF; J: TRBJ2-3; size: few; D: .; V: TRBV7-2
DNA: TGTGCCAGCAGCACCGGACAGGGGCGATCACCCCTCCACTTT; CDR3: CASSTGQGRSPLHF; J: TRBJ1-6; size: .; D: TRBD1; V: TRBV11-1
DNA: TGTGCCACCAGCAGAGCGGGGACTAGGAGCACAGATACGCAGTATTTT; CDR3: CATSRAGTRSTDTQYF; J: TRBJ2-3; size: .; D: TRBD2; V: TRBV15
DNA: TGTGCCAGTAGTATTGGGACAGGGGATAATTCACCCCTCCACTTT; CDR3: CASSIGTGDNSPLHF; J: TRBJ1-6; size: .; D: TRBD1; V: TRBV19
DNA: TGTGCCAGCAGCTTAGTTAGTGGACAGGGACTCGACTTT; CDR3: CASSLVSGQGLDF; J: TRBJ1-6; size: .; D: TRBD1; V: TRBV11-2
DNA: TGTGCCAGCAGCTCAGGACAGGCCCTTGCGAGCTACACCTTC; CDR3: CASSSGQALASYTF; J: TRBJ1-2; size: .; D: TRBD1; V: TRBV7-8
DNA: TGTGCCAGCAGCTTAACGGACAGAATCTACGAGCAGTACTTC; CDR3: CASSLTDRIYEQYF; J: TRBJ2-7; size: .; D: .; V: TRBV7-8
DNA: TGTGCCAGCAGCTTAGACGGGACAGGGTTTCGCTATGGCTACACCTTC; CDR3: CASSLDGTGFRYGYTF; J: TRBJ1-2; size: once; D: TRBD1; V: TRBV7-8
DNA: TGTGCCAGCAGCGACAGGGTTTTTAGCACAGATACGCAGTATTTT; CDR3: CASSDRVFSTDTQYF; J: TRBJ2-3; size: .; D: TRBD1; V: TRBV28
DNA: TGCAGCGTTGCCCGGGACAGCTACACTGAAGCTTTCTTT; CDR3: CSVARDSYTEAFF; J: TRBJ1-1; size: .; D: TRBD1; V: TRBV29-1
DNA: TGTGCCAGCAGCCTCCGGGACAACAATCAGCCCCAGCATTTT; CDR3: CASSLRDNNQPQHF; J: TRBJ1-5; size: few; D: .; V: TRBV28
DNA: TGTGCCAGTACCCAGACAGGGGCTGGGAACTATGGCTACACCTTC; CDR3: CASTQTGAGNYGYTF; J: TRBJ1-2; size: .; D: TRBD1; V: TRBV19
DNA: TGTGCCAGTAGTATAAGGAGTACAGGGAGCAATCAGCCCCAGCATTTT; CDR3: CASSIRSTGSNQPQHF; J: TRBJ1-5; size: once; D: .; V: TRBV19
DNA: TGTGCCAGCAGTGGGGACAGGACGAACACCGGGGAGCTGTTTTTT; CDR3: CASSGDRTNTGELFF; J: TRBJ2-2; size: .; D: TRBD1; V: TRBV2
DNA: TGTGCCTCCAAGGGACAGGGGGGGATAAGTGGGGCCAACGTCCTGACTTTC; CDR3: CASKGQGGISGANVLTF; J: TRBJ2-6; size: few; D: TRBD1; V: TRBV19
DNA: TGCGCCAGCGGCCGACTAGCGGGAGGGGGTGCGGAGACCCAGTACTTC; CDR3: CASGRLAGGGAETQYF; J: TRBJ2-5; size: .; D: TRBD2; V: TRBV5-1
DNA: TGTGCCAGCAGCTCGGACAATGAGCAGTTCTTC; CDR3: CASSSDNEQFF; J: TRBJ2-1; size: few; D: .; V: TRBV5-4
DNA: TGTGCCAGCTCATTCGGACAGAATGAAAAACTGTTTTTT; CDR3: CASSFGQNEKLFF; J: TRBJ1-4; size: .; D: .; V: TRBV18
DNA: TGTGCCAGCAGTTACTCCCCTAGCAGGAATGAGCAGTTCTTC; CDR3: CASSYSPSRNEQFF; J: TRBJ2-1; size: once; D: .; V: TRBV6-5
DNA: TGTGCCAGTAGTGCGACAGGGGGCTATGGCTACACCTTC; CDR3: CASSATGGYGYTF; J: TRBJ1-2; size: .; D: TRBD1; V: TRBV19
DNA: TGTGCCAGCAGCCCCAGGGGAGGGGAGCTGTTTTTT; CDR3: CASSPRGGELFF; J: TRBJ2-2; size: .; D: .; V: TRBV7-8
DNA: TGCAGTGCTAGTCCCCCTCGGGACAGGCATGGCTACACCTTC; CDR3: CSASPPRDRHGYTF; J: TRBJ1-2; size: .; D: TRBD1; V: TRBV20-1
DNA: TGTGCCACCAGCAGCGGCCGGGGCAGGGGAGGAAACACCATATATTTT; CDR3: CATSSGRGRGGNTIYF; J: TRBJ1-3; size: .; D: .; V: TRBV15
DNA: TGTGCCAGCCATCCGAGCACCGGGGACATACGCCAAGAGACCCAGTACTTC; CDR3: CASHPSTGDIRQETQYF; J: TRBJ2-5; size: .; D: .; V: TRBV11-2
DNA: TGTGCCAGCAGCTTGAGCGGGGGGCCTGAGGATACGCAGTATTTT; CDR3: CASSLSGGPEDTQYF; J: TRBJ2-3; size: .; D: TRBD2; V: TRBV5-6
DNA: TGTGCCACCAGTGATTTGCATCTAGAAGGTAACGCAGATACGCAGTATTTT; CDR3: CATSDLHLEGNADTQYF; J: TRBJ2-3; size: few; D: .; V: TRBV24-1
DNA: TGTGCCAGCAGTTTCCGGGGGGAAGGTTTCTTT; CDR3: CASSFRGEGFF; J: TRBJ1-1; size: .; D: .; V: TRBV27
DNA: TGTGCCAGCAGACCCAGGGGGACAGATACGCAGTATTTT; CDR3: CASRPRGTDTQYF; J: TRBJ2-3; size: .; D: TRBD1; V: TRBV2
DNA: TGCGCCAGCAGCTTGGCCTTTTTCTCTAGCGGGGGGGAAACAGATACGCAGTATTTT; CDR3: CASSLAFFSSGGETDTQYF; J: TRBJ2-3; size: .; D: TRBD2; V: TRBV5-1
DNA: TGTGCCAGCAGCGGACTAGATAACAATGAGCAGTTCTTC; CDR3: CASSGLDNNEQFF; J: TRBJ2-1; size: .; D: .; V: TRBV9
DNA: TGTGCCAGCGTGGGGATGGCAGGGCTCCCATCAAACACTGAAGCTTTCTTT; CDR3: CASVGMAGLPSNTEAFF; J: TRBJ1-1; size: .; D: .; V: TRBV28